This entry concerns a single T cell receptor beta chain. This clonotype ranks as medium-sized (0.01 to 0.1%) by frequency alone, as no count is recorded. Its target antigen remains unknown. Each CD8+ T cell subset was flow-sorted in triplicate, and a few hundred thousand cells per subset were placed directly into RLT lysis buffer. Naive CD8+ T cells were defined stringently as CD45RO-CCR7+CD27+CD95- to exclude memory contaminants. Standard density gradient centrifugation was used to isolate peripheral blood mononuclear cells from buffy coats. Naive CXCR3-negative and CXCR3-positive CD8+ T cells were flow-sorted on a FACSAria III. Total RNA was extracted from sorted cells with an RNeasy Mini Kit. The data belong to a study of CXCR3-negative and CXCR3-positive naive CD8 T cells (dated by TCRdb to between 2018 and 2021). Notes on the research overall: In total, about 130 million TRB reads were obtained, which works out to roughly 1.5 +/- 0.3 million reads per library. Diversity and physicochemical repertoire analyses covered about a dozen donors pooled from two independent experiments. Naive subsets from several donors and memory cells from 3 donors were included in the TRBV-TRBJ cluster analysis.

General conclusions and limits of the study: Repertoire diversity was comparably high in both naive subsets but much lower in memory CD8+ T cells. TRBV-TRBJ usage was similar between naive CXCR3-negative and CXCR3-positive cells from the same donor, while memory cells showed distinct patterns. Freshly isolated PBMCs were used for most assays because CXCR3 expression went down partially after cryopreservation. Surface CD5, linked to self-reactivity in mice, was comparable between naive subsets; TCR interaction strength was therefore also inferred from TRB CDR3 physicochemical properties. Compared with CXCR3-negative naive cells, CXCR3-positive naive cells had TRB CDR3s with higher hydrophobicity (lower Kidera factor 4), lower energy, and higher strength and volume indices.

Sequencing instrument: NextSeq 550. The Human TCR Profiling Kit (MiLaboratory) was used to make UMI-labeled 5' RACE TRB cDNA libraries. The full amount of extracted RNA was used for cDNA synthesis, and the full amount of resulting cDNA was used for PCR amplification. The libraries were made side by side, with each library going through the same number of PCR cycles. The paper's processing steps were these. MIGEC and MiXCR extracted about 50,000 +/- 10,000 unique UMI-labeled TRB cDNA molecules per library, requiring at least two reads per UMI. On average, around 40,000 +/- 10,000 functional in-frame TRB CDR3 nucleotide clonotypes lacking stop codons were found per library. Diversity metrics, including normalized Shannon-Wiener and Chao1, were computed in VDJtools after downsampling to 5000 UMI-labeled TRB molecules per sample. VDJtools was used to calculate clonotype-size-weighted physicochemical properties of the central five CDR3 residues, namely interaction energy, strength, volume and Kidera factor 4. TCRdb reprocessed the sequencing reads and holds a single record per CDR3 protein sequence, with no DNA. The V and J calls and clone size come from TCRdb's table, not from the authors' own analysis. The sample's table lists a count of approximately 6,200 distinct CDR3 sequences. 1.1% to 1.5% of the sample is held by the ten biggest clonotypes.

Measured from the cysteine to the phenylalanine, the CDR3 is 16 residues long. DNA was not recorded. CDR1 and CDR2, looked up from the germline V gene, are MGHDK and SYGVNS. The chain joins TRBV25-1 to TRBJ1-4. This TCR was recovered from a human donor in good health. Some clones in this sample may be carry-over from other donors' samples. The sequenced sample consisted of naive CXCR3+ CD8+ T cells from blood. Explained via the paper, the cell subset or site label denotes: CD45RO-CCR7+CD27+CD95- naive CD8+ T cells expressing CXCR3 (TNR3+). This receptor carries the CDR3 CASSEAQTSTNEKLFF.